This TCR beta chain emerged from a study of control samples from healthy donors and cancer patients. Germline CDR1 reads KGHDR; CDR2 reads SFDVKD. This CDR3 spans 13 amino acids. Trimming shortened V by 4 bases and J by 2 bases, and 7 bases separated the two germline ends. Sequenced by immunoSEQ multiplex PCR; TCRdb stores in-frame clones only, minus some. The profile shows over 150,000 clones, roughly 92% of them singletons. The sequencing sample was made of blood. The origin of this receptor is a young woman in good health. The chain joins TRBV24-1 to TRBJ2-5; no reliable D call. The CDR3 bases are TGTGCCACCAGTGACCAGGCACAAGAGACCCAGTACTTC. Translated, it gives CATSDQAQETQYF.